This entry lists 5 T cell receptor beta chains sequenced from one sample in a study of T cells after yellow fever vaccination. TCRdb ran MiXCR on the 5' RACE reads and lists one entry per CDR3 protein. The sample yields 550,000 or so distinct CDR3 sequences, roughly 19% seen once. The source was PBMCs, collected 15 days after the yellow fever booster vaccination. The source of these receptors is a man aged 25 to 40 who received the YFV17D yellow fever vaccine.

This clonotype appeared a few times. The rearrangement uses TRBV11-3 and TRBJ2-5; TRBD1 agrees at 8 bases. Unmatched junction bases numbered 10, after V lost 5 bases and J lost 2 bases. Germline-derived CDR1 and CDR2 are SGHNT and YENEEA. The CDR3 totals 16 residues. CDR3 DNA: TGTGCCAGCAGCCAGGACAGGGTCGGACGACAAGAGACCCAGTACTTC. It translates to CASSQDRVGRQETQYF.

The chain combines TRBV10-3 with TRBJ2-2; D is perhaps TRBD2 (7 bases). V lost 4 bases and J 0 bases, leaving 9 bases between the germline ends. The CDR3 is made up of 15 amino acids. Germline lookup yields CDR1 ENHRY and CDR2 SYGVKD. CDR3 nucleotides: TGTGCCATCAGTGGGGGGGGCGCGAACACCGGGGAGCTGTTTTTT. It yields the protein CAISGGGANTGELFF.

This chain uses TRBV11-2 with TRBJ2-1, with D unresolved. The CDR3 consists of 12 residues. With 5 bases removed from V and 6 bases from J, the gap between germline ends came to 8 bases. Germline CDR1 SGHAT, CDR2 FQNNGV. The CDR3 region has the DNA TGTGCCAGCAGCCGCGAAAGCAATGAGCAGTTCTTC. Encoded protein: CASSRESNEQFF.

This rearrangement joins TRBV6-2 or TRBV6-3 to TRBJ2-7; 8 bases line up with TRBD2. V lost 6 bases and J lost 2; bases outside the gene matches: 6. This CDR3 is built from 14 residues. Germline V lookup: CDR1 MNHEY, CDR2 SVGEGT. The CDR3: CASRQLAAAYEQYF. The CDR3 DNA reads as TGTGCCAGCAGGCAACTAGCGGCAGCCTACGAGCAGTACTTC.

The V call is TRBV7-2, the J call TRBJ2-3; 11 bases are shared with TRBD2. This CDR3 spans 17 amino acids. The trim removed 0 bases at V and 3 bases at J, leaving 5 bases unmatched. CDR1 SGHTA and CDR2 FQGNSA come from the germline V gene. The CDR3 region is CASSLAATSGSTDTQYF. The DNA for the CDR3 is TGTGCCAGCAGCTTAGCCGCCACTAGCGGGAGTACAGATACGCAGTATTTT.